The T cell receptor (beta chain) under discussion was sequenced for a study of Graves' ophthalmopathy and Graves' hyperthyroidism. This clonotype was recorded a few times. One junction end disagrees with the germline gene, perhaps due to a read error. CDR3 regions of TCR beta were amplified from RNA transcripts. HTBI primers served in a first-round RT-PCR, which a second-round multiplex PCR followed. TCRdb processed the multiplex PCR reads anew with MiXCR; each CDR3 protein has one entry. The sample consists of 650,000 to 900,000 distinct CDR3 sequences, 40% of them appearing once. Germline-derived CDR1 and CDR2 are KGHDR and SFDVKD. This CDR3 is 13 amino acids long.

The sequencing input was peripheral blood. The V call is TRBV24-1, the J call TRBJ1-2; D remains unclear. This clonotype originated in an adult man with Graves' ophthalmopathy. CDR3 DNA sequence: TGTGCCAGCAGTCAGGCTCCGAACTATGGCTACACCTTC. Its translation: CASSQAPNYGYTF.